The clone carrying this T cell receptor (beta chain) was seen a handful of times. Antigen: not known. TCRdb re-called the reads with MiXCR, one entry per CDR3 protein. This sample yields fewer than 25,000 distinct CDR3 sequences, of which 22% are seen a single time; roughly nine tenths belongs to the top ten. The sample is drawn from a study of T cell repertoires in cytomegalovirus infection. Study-level points and caveats: The ex vivo response was dominated by HLA-C-restricted CMV-specific TCR beta clonotypes.

This CDR3 spans 14 amino acids. Per the germline V gene, CDR1 is SGHDT and CDR2 is YYEEEE. Trimming shortened V by 2 bases and J by 6 bases, and 12 bases separated the two germline ends. The origin of this receptor is a human donor in good health (CMV status not recorded). Some clones in this sample may be carry-over from other donors' samples. This sequence joins TRBV5-6 and TRBJ1-5, with D possibly matching TRBD1 (5 bases). The sample consisted of CD8+ T cells from cultured PBMCs, taken from culture after CMV antigen stimulation. CDR3 sequence: CASSFRGASQPQHF. DNA for the CDR3: TGTGCCAGCAGCTTTCGAGGGGCGAGTCAGCCCCAGCATTTT.